The rows below give T cell receptor beta chains drawn from one sample of a study of blood T cell repertoires in COVID-19. Sequencing was performed with immunoSEQ multiplex PCR; in TCRdb, only in-frame clones are kept and a portion is missing. The sample consists of 170,000 or so clones, just under 90% of them appearing once. Sequencing input: peripheral blood. The source of these receptors is a young woman who had recovered from COVID-19. CDR3s leave out the opening cysteine and the closing phenylalanine or tryptophan.

j_call v_call cdr3_aa
TRBJ1-1 TRBV30 AWDRGAEAF
TRBJ1-1 TRBV2 ASSGTEVRTEAF
TRBJ1-2 TRBV7-9 ASSLFPGSGGYT
TRBJ1-2 TRBV7-9 ASSPRRRGEYGYT
TRBJ2-1 TRBV7-8 ASSSPSSNEQF
TRBJ2-2 TRBV16 ASSQSDRGTGELF
TRBJ2-5 TRBV7-2 ASSSHTLQTQY
TRBJ1-1 TRBV7-2 ASSSGTGGGEAF
TRBJ1-1 TRBV19 ASRKGALNTEAF
TRBJ1-5 TRBV5-5 ASSPGQNNQPQH
TRBJ1-1 TRBV18 ASSPPRTGKTEAF
TRBJ2-7 TRBV7-9 ASSLSNRLSYEQY
TRBJ2-7 TRBV5-4 ASSLSGGASYEQY
TRBJ1-2 TRBV5-6 ASRNADGYT
TRBJ2-3 TRBV5-4 ASNSLRGGGSTDTQY
TRBJ1-2 TRBV7-9 ASSPRTPLEENYGYT
TRBJ2-1 TRBV5-6 ASMAVHEQF
TRBJ2-2 TRBV2 ASSFTGELF
TRBJ1-1 TRBV29-1 SVEVGQGNTEAF
TRBJ2-1 TRBV6-5 ASSLETEGYNEQF
TRBJ1-1 TRBV9 ASSVEGANTEAF
TRBJ1-2 TRBV15 ATSKGQSPYT
TRBJ2-2 TRBV5-1 ASSFFLRELMDGELF
TRBJ1-4 TRBV2 ASSPRGAGNEKLF
TRBJ2-5 TRBV7-2 ASSLERQETQY
TRBJ2-7 TRBV5-5 ASSFDRGSHEQY
TRBJ2-3 TRBV7-2 ASSDRVDYAQY
TRBJ1-3 TRBV7-6 ASSLATRGRGNTIY
TRBJ1-5 TRBV4-1 ASSQGTVSNQPQH
TRBJ2-3 TRBV27 ASSTTGTTDTQY
TRBJ1-2 TRBV4-3 ASSQEGPGTGSGYT
TRBJ1-2 TRBV19 ASSSPGQGYDGYT
TRBJ1-5 TRBV19 ASSIDGLTGGVSQPQH
TRBJ1-2 TRBV27 ASSPIGAWKSGYGYT
TRBJ1-1 TRBV7-2 ASSLMQVLNTEAF
TRBJ1-1 TRBV5-1 ASSAGWTNQGDTEAF
TRBJ1-2 TRBV2 ASRGGLSTANYGYT
TRBJ2-3 TRBV11-2 ASRILLGTDTQY
TRBJ1-6 TRBV9 ASSVGTAGSPLH
TRBJ1-6 TRBV28 ASRQTGQASSYNSPLH
TRBJ1-6 TRBV5-1 ASSQKYSETNSPLH
TRBJ2-5 TRBV11-3 ASSLNVAETQY
TRBJ1-1 TRBV27 ASSRGTAFTEAF
TRBJ1-2 TRBV5-4 ASSLHGYGYT
TRBJ2-1 TRBV27 ASSFPPLAGGSNEQF
TRBJ1-5 TRBV5-6 ASSGRDNQPQH
TRBJ1-4 TRBV7-9 ASSAGDLSSNEKLF
TRBJ2-3 TRBV3-1/TRBV3-2 ASSQDATREFGWNTDTQY
TRBJ1-5 TRBV7-6 ASSPNTNQPQH
TRBJ2-2 TRBV7-9 ASSSGQVITGELF
TRBJ2-1 TRBV11-2 ASSLGTGGYNEQF
TRBJ1-1 TRBV4-3 ASSQDTPGGHTEAF
TRBJ1-2 TRBV5-1 ASSRGGETYYGYT
TRBJ1-4 TRBV12-5 ASPGQGWATNEKLF
TRBJ2-1 TRBV30 AWSSGTSPEQF
TRBJ2-5 TRBV19 ASSISIIETQY
TRBJ1-5 TRBV27 ASSRQGEYQPQH
TRBJ1-1 TRBV18 ASSPHGTGVTEAF